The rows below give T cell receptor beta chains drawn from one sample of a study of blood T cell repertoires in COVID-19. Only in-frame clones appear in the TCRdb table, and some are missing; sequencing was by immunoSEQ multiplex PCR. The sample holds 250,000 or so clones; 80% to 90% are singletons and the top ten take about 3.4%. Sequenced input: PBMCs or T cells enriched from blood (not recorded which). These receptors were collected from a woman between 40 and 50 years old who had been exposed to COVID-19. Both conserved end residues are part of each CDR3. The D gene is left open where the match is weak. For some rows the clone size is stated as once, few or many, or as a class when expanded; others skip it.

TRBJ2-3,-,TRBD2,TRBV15,TGTGCCACCAGCAGAAACGGGGGGATAAGGGACACAGATACGCAGTATTTT,CATSRNGGIRDTDTQYF
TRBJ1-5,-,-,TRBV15,TGTGCCACCAGCGCAACAGGGCTCGGGAATCAGCCCCAGCATTTT,CATSATGLGNQPQHF
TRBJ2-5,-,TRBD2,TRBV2,TGTGCCAGCAGGTTGGGAGCGGGGGTATCCACAGGGGAGACCCAGTACTTC,CASRLGAGVSTGETQYF
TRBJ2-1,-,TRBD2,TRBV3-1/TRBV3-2,TGTGCCAGCAGCCAGGGTAGCGGGATCTCCTGGAATGAGCAGTTCTTC,CASSQGSGISWNEQFF
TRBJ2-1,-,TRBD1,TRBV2,TGTGCCAGCAGTCGTGACAGGGTACGTGAGCAGTTCTTC,CASSRDRVREQFF
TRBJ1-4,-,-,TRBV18,TGTGCCAGCTCACGCGATGAAAAACTGTTTTTT,CASSRDEKLFF
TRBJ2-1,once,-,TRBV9,TGTGCCAGCAGCCCCTGGGGGGTTGAGCAGTTCTTC,CASSPWGVEQFF
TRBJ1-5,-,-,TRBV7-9,TGTGCCAGCAGCCCCACAGGGAGCAATCAGCCCCAGCATTTT,CASSPTGSNQPQHF
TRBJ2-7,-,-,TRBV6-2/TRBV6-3,TGTGCCAGCAGTCCAATTCATAGCTGGTTCGACTACGAGCAGTACTTC,CASSPIHSWFDYEQYF
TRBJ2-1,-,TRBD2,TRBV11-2,TGTGCCAGCAGCTTAGGTGGACTAGCGGGAGCCTATGAAGACAATGAGCAGTTCTTC,CASSLGGLAGAYEDNEQFF
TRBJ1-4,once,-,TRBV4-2,TGTGCCAGCAGCCCAGACCCAAGCCCCGGGGAAAAACTGTTTTTT,CASSPDPSPGEKLFF
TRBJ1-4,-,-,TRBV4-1,TGCGCCAGCAGCCAAGCGGGACAAGGCGAAAAACTGTTTTTT,CASSQAGQGEKLFF
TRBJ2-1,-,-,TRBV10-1,TGCGCCAGCAGTGAGCCCAGGGGCGTTAATGAGCAGTTCTTC,CASSEPRGVNEQFF
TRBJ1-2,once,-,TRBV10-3,TGTGCCACGTCGGGGGAAAGTGAAGGTGGCTACACCTTC,CATSGESEGGYTF
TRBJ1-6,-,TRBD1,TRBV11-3,TGTGCCAGCAGCAAGGGACAGGGGGCAAATTCACCCCTCCACTTT,CASSKGQGANSPLHF
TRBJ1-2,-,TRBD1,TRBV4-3,TGCGCCAGCAGCCAAGAGGGACAGGGCCTCGGGGGCTACACCTTC,CASSQEGQGLGGYTF
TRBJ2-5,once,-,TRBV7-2,TGTGCCAGCAGCTTACAGGGTTTCGAGACCCAGTACTTC,CASSLQGFETQYF
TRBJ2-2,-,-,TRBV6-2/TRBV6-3,TGTGCCAGCAGTTACCACCCCCTGGAGACCGGGGAGCTGTTTTTT,CASSYHPLETGELFF
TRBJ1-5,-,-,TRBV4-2,TGTGCCAGCAGCCAAGATTTAGAACAGCCCCAGCATTTT,CASSQDLEQPQHF
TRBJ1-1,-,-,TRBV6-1,TGTGCCAGCAGTGTGGTCTATCAGGGAATGGGCACTGAAGCTTTCTTT,CASSVVYQGMGTEAFF
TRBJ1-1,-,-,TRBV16,TGTGCCAGCAGCCAATCGAGACAGAACACTGAAGCTTTCTTT,CASSQSRQNTEAFF
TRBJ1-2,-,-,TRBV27,TGTGCCAGCAGTTTCTATCACAGGGAAGGAGTCTATGGCTACACCTTC,CASSFYHREGVYGYTF
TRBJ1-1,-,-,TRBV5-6,TGTGCCAGCAGCCCCTGGCGGGGTCCCAACTTGAACACTGAAGCTTTCTTT,CASSPWRGPNLNTEAFF
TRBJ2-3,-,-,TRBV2,TGTGCCAGCTATGAACACAGCACAGATACGCAGTATTTT,CASYEHSTDTQYF
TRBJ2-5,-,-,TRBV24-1,TGTGCCACCAGTGATTTGCAGGGGCAGGGAGAGACCCAGTACTTC,CATSDLQGQGETQYF
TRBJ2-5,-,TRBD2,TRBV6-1,TGTGCCAGCAGTGCGCGACTAGCGGGACCCCAAGAGACCCAGTACTTC,CASSARLAGPQETQYF
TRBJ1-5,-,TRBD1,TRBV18,TGTGCCAGCTCAAACCAGGACAGGGGCACTATCCCGGACAATCAGCCCCAGCATTTT,CASSNQDRGTIPDNQPQHF
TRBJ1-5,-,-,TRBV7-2,TGTGCCAGCAGCTACGGAGAGAGTCAGCCCCAGCATTTT,CASSYGESQPQHF
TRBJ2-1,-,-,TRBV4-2,TGTGCCAGCAGCCAAGAGGTAGCTAGAATTGGTGAGCAGTTCTTC,CASSQEVARIGEQFF
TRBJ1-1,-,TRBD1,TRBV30,TGTGCCTGGAGTGGGGGACAGTGGAACACTGAAGCTTTCTTT,CAWSGGQWNTEAFF
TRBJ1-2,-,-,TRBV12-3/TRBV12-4,TGTGCCAGCAGTCCCGACAGGTTCTATGGCTACACCTTC,CASSPDRFYGYTF
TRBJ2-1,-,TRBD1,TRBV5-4,TGTGCCAGCAGCTTGGGACAGGGGGTCTACAATGAGCAGTTCTTC,CASSLGQGVYNEQFF
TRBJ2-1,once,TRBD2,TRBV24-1,TGTGCCACCAGTGAGGGGACTAGCGGACGATTAGATGAGCAGTTCTTC,CATSEGTSGRLDEQFF
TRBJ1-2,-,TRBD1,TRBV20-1,TGCAGTACCACAGGGGAGAGGGGCTACACCTTC,CSTTGERGYTF
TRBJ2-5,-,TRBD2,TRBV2,TGTGCCAGCACCCTTACCAGACTAGCCCCCCAAGAGACCCAGTACTTC,CASTLTRLAPQETQYF
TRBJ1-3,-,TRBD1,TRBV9,TGTGCCAGCAGCCCCCAGGGGGCAAACACCATATATTTT,CASSPQGANTIYF
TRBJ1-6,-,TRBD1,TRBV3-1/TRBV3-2,TGTGCCAGCAGCCAGGGACAGGGGCGTTCACCCCTCCACTTT,CASSQGQGRSPLHF